One and the same sample provided the 18 T cell receptor beta chains below, sequenced in a study of blood T cell repertoires in COVID-19 (dated by TCRdb to the early 2020s). The library relied on the immunoSEQ multiplex PCR assay. The clones in this table, taken by TCRdb from immuneACCESS, are in-frame only. Not every clone is retained; where verified, under half of the shortfall comes from an unresolved V gene, and the cause of the rest is unknown. A total of some 120,000 clones appear in this sample, roughly 90% of them only once. About 8% of the sample is taken by the ten largest. The sample was peripheral blood. Receptors were obtained from a man aged 50 to 60 with acute or convalescent COVID-19.

This clone was picked up a small number of times. The V and J genes are TRBV7-9 and TRBJ2-3; TRBD2 might be the D (5 bases). V was cut by 1 base and J by 0 bases, with 8 bases left in between. This CDR3 contains 15 residues. The germline V gene has CDR1 SEHNR and CDR2 FQNEAQ (reference sequence). The CDR3 DNA reads TGTGCCAGCAGCTTAGTTGGCGGGAGCACAGATACGCAGTATTTT. It translates to CASSLVGGSTDTQYF.

This chain joins TRBV19 and TRBJ1-2, with D possibly matching TRBD1 (6 bases). This CDR3 spans 14 amino acids. V was clipped by 5 bases and J by 2 bases, with 12 bases between them. The germline CDR1 and CDR2 sequences are LNHDA and SQIVND (reference sequence). The CDR3 loop is CASSSGQSNYGYTF. CDR3 nucleotides: TGTGCCAGTAGTTCTGGACAGTCGAACTATGGCTACACCTTC. The whole variable domain, remainder taken from reference TRBV19 and TRBJ1-2, is DGGITQSPKYLFRKEGQNVTLSCEQNLNHDAMYWYRQDPGQGLRLIYYSQIVNDFQKGDIAEGYSVSREKKESFPLTVTSAQKNPTAFYLCASSSGQSNYGYTFGSGTRLTVV.

This clone has only one observation. V usage is TRBV24-1 and J usage is TRBJ1-2, with TRBD1 as a possible D gene (6 bases). CDR3 length: 17 amino acids. Trimming stripped 5 bases from V and 1 base from J, with 19 bases between. From germline, CDR1 is KGHDR and CDR2 SFDVKD. Here the CDR3 reads CATSGLGGPTLNYGYTF. CDR3 nucleotides: TGTGCCACCAGTGGTCTCGGGGGGCCCACCCTTAACTATGGCTACACCTTC.

The CDR3 region has the DNA TGCGCCAGCAGCTTCGGGGGGGCGCGGTACGAGCAGTACTTC. Translated: CASSFGGARYEQYF. The chain combines TRBV5-1 with TRBJ2-7, with 8 bases fitting TRBD2. J gave up 4 bases and V 2 bases, and 5 bases lay outside the gene matches. Germline CDR1 reads SGHRS; CDR2 reads YFSETQ. This CDR3 is 14 amino acids long. The full variable domain, rest sourced from reference TRBV5-1 and TRBJ2-7, is KAGVTQTPRYLIKTRGQQVTLSCSPISGHRSVSWYQQTPGQGLQFLFEYFSETQRNKGNFPGRFSGRQFSNSRSEMNVSTLELGDSALYLCASSFGGARYEQYFGPGTRLTVT.

This chain uses TRBV7-9 with TRBJ2-7; 8 nucleotides line up with TRBD2. The V and J ends lost 5 bases and 6 bases, in that order; junction bases with no gene match: 12. The length of the CDR3 is 15 residues. CDR1 and CDR2 from the germline V gene are SEHNR and FQNEAQ (reference sequence). The DNA of the CDR3 is TGTGCCAGCAGCCACCCGGGACTAGGGGCATCCGAGCAGTACTTC. Its protein is CASSHPGLGASEQYF.

J is TRBJ2-3 and V is TRBV9; 8 bases match TRBD2. Germline CDR1 reads SGDLS; CDR2 reads YYNGEE. V shed 3 bases, J shed 4 bases, and the junction held 13 bases outside the gene matches. The CDR3 extends over 17 amino acids. The CDR3 spells CASSGSAPGLVSDTQYF. In nucleotides, the CDR3 is TGTGCCAGCAGCGGATCAGCCCCGGGACTAGTCTCAGATACGCAGTATTTT.

This chain uses TRBV5-6 with TRBJ1-6; D is possibly TRBD1 (6 bases). The CDR3 covers 15 residues. Trimming took 1 base from V and 7 from J, leaving 12 bases between them. The germline CDR1 and CDR2 sequences are SGHDT and YYEEEE. The CDR3 spells CASSLLGAANSPLHF. DNA of the CDR3: TGTGCCAGCAGCTTGTTGGGGGCGGCGAATTCACCCCTCCACTTT.

The chain uses TRBV11-2 and TRBJ1-6; weak D call: TRBD1 (6 bases). The CDR3 loop spans 14 amino acids. V lost 6 bases, J lost 8 bases, and 14 bases lay in between. Germline V lookup: CDR1 SGHAT, CDR2 FQNNGV. The CDR3 nucleotides read TGTGCCAGCAGTTTCACCCCAGGGGATTCACCCCTCCACTTT. Translation: CASSFTPGDSPLHF.

The V call is TRBV7-9, the J call TRBJ1-5, with D tentatively TRBD1 (6 bases). CDR3 length: 17 amino acids. Trimming took 10 bases from V and 2 from J, leaving 24 bases between them. Per the germline V gene, CDR1 is SEHNR and CDR2 is FQNEAQ (reference sequence). This chain's CDR3 is CATETTGLGLGNQPQHF. The CDR3 DNA follows: TGTGCCACCGAAACGACAGGCTTGGGGTTGGGCAATCAGCCCCAGCATTTT.

The rearrangement joins TRBV10-2 to TRBJ1-2, with a weak D call TRBD1 (5 bases). Trimming stripped 4 bases from V and 6 bases from J, with 12 bases between. This CDR3 region has 13 residues. Germline-derived CDR1 and CDR2 are WSHSY and SAAADI. CDR3 in DNA: TGCGCCAGCAGTGGCAGGGTGTTGGATGGCTACACCTTC. Translated, it gives CASSGRVLDGYTF.

The chain employs TRBV19 and TRBJ1-2, with TRBD1 matching over 9 bases. This CDR3 comprises 14 residues. J gave up 7 bases and V 3 bases, and 6 bases lay outside the gene matches. The germline V gene encodes CDR1 LNHDA and CDR2 SQIVND (reference sequence). CDR3 protein: CASSMGTGRLGYTF. CDR3 sequence (DNA): TGTGCCAGTAGTATGGGGACAGGGAGACTTGGCTACACCTTC.

The rearrangement uses TRBV14 and TRBJ2-1, with D possibly being TRBD2 (7 bases). Trimming cost V 4 bases and J 10 bases, with 14 bases left between them. Germline CDR1 reads SGHDN; CDR2 reads FVKESK. The CDR3 is 13 amino acids. CDR3 in DNA: TGTGCCAGCAGCCTTCCGGCGGGGGCGGAGCAGTTCTTC. This encodes CASSLPAGAEQFF.

The chain joins TRBV5-1 to TRBJ1-1; tentatively, D is TRBD1 (6 bases). Trimming left V 4 bases short and J 0 bases short, with 10 bases between. CDR3 length: 14 residues. CDR1 and CDR2 (germline): SGHRS, YFSETQ. CDR3 coding DNA: TGCGCCAGCAGCCTAAGGACAGTGAACACTGAAGCTTTCTTT. Translation: CASSLRTVNTEAFF.

The chain combines TRBV5-1 with TRBJ1-1; D is undetermined. The V gene lost 0 bases and the J gene lost 2 bases, with 8 bases spanning the gap. This CDR3 has 14 residues. Germline V gene sequence: CDR1 SGHRS, CDR2 YFSETQ. CDR3 coding DNA: TGCGCCAGCAGCTTGGGGACTGCCAACACTGAAGCTTTCTTT. Protein sequence: CASSLGTANTEAFF.

This chain joins TRBV7-2 and TRBJ1-2; D not resolved. Germline CDR1 reads SGHTA; CDR2 reads FQGNSA. V lost 2 bases and J lost 4, with 5 bases in between. The CDR3 loop spans 12 amino acids. CDR3 loop: CASSLNLYGYTF. CDR3 in DNA: TGTGCCAGCAGCTTAAATCTCTATGGCTACACCTTC.

The chain couples TRBV18 to TRBJ2-5, with D maybe TRBD1 (5 bases). V dropped 8 bases and J dropped 2 bases, with 15 bases sitting between them. The length of the CDR3 is 14 residues. The germline V gene has CDR1 KGHSH and CDR2 LQKENI. CDR3 DNA: TGTGCCAGCCCACTACTGGACACTCAAGAGACCCAGTACTTC. Its protein product is CASPLLDTQETQYF.

The chain is built from TRBV18 and TRBJ1-5, with D maybe TRBD1 (6 bases). This CDR3 spans 13 amino acids. V was shortened by 3 bases and J by 4 bases, with 7 bases between the two germline ends. Germline CDR1 and CDR2: KGHSH and LQKENI. CDR3 DNA sequence: TGTGCCAGCTCACCCGGACAGAATCAGCCCCAGCATTTT. It specifies CASSPGQNQPQHF. Looking up the rest from reference TRBV18 and TRBJ1-5 gives the full variable domain: NAGVMQNPRHLVRRRGQEARLRCSPMKGHSHVYWYRQLPEEGLKFMVYLQKENIIDESGMPKERFSAEFPKEGPSILRIQQVVRGDSAAYFCASSPGQNQPQHFGDGTRLSIL.

Details on this clone: Compared with germline, one end of the junction differs, possibly owing to a read error. As DNA, the CDR3 is TGTGCCAGCAGCCCGGGACTCTCCCACGAGCAGTACTTC. It translates to CASSPGLSHEQYF. This chain uses TRBV27 with TRBJ2-7; D may be TRBD2 (6 bases). CDR3 length: 13 residues. The germline gives CDR1 MNHEY, CDR2 SMNVEV (reference sequence).